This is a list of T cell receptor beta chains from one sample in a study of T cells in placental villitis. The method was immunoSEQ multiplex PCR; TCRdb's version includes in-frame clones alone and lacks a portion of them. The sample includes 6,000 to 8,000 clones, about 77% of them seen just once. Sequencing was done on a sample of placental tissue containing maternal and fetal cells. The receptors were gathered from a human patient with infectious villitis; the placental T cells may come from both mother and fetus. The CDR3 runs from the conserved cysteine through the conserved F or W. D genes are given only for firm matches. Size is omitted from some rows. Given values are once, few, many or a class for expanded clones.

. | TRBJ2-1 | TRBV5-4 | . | TGTGCCAGCAGCAGTGGATCGGGGGGCCCCTACAATGAGCAGTTCTTC | CASSSGSGGPYNEQFF
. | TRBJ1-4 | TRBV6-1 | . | TGTGCCAGCAGTGATCGGGCAGGCAGTAGTGAAAAACTGTTTTTT | CASSDRAGSSEKLFF
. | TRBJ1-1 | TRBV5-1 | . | TGCGCCAGCAGCGCGGGGACCAACACTGAAGCTTTCTTT | CASSAGTNTEAFF
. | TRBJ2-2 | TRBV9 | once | TGTGCCAGCAGCGTAGGTGGGTCCGGGGAGCTGTTTTTT | CASSVGGSGELFF
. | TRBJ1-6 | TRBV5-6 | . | TGTGCCAGCAGCTTGGCATGGGTGCCAGATTCACCCCTCCACTTT | CASSLAWVPDSPLHF
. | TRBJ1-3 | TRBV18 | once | TGTGCCAGCTCACCACAGGGGGACACCATATATTTT | CASSPQGDTIYF
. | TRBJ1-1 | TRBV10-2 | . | TGCGCCAGCAGGACAAAGGATCCAATGAACACTGAAGCTTTCTTT | CASRTKDPMNTEAFF
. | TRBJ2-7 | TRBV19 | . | TGTGCCAGTAGTATTCCAGGACAGTCGATCGAGCAGTACTTC | CASSIPGQSIEQYF
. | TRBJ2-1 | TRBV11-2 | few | TGTGCCAGCAGCCGTAGGGGGGGGCCAACAGGGGGCTCCTACAATGAGCAGTTCTTC | CASSRRGGPTGGSYNEQFF
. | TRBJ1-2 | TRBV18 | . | TGTGCCAGCTCACCACCGCAGGGGTATGGCTACACCTTC | CASSPPQGYGYTF
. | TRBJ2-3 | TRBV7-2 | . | TGTGCCAGCAGCTCGGACACCTCGAGGGATACGCAGTATTTT | CASSSDTSRDTQYF
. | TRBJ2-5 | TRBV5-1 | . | TGCGCCAGCAGCTTGCAGGGGACCCAGTACTTC | CASSLQGTQYF
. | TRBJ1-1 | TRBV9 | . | TGTGCCAGCAGCGGAAGATCACCGGGACAACTAAACACTGAAGCTTTCTTT | CASSGRSPGQLNTEAFF
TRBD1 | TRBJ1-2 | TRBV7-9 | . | TGTGCCAGCAGCTTAGCAGGGGGCGCGGGAACTGGCTACACCTTC | CASSLAGGAGTGYTF
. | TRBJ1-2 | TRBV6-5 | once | TGTGCCAGCACGGACACGACATATGGCTACACCTTC | CASTDTTYGYTF
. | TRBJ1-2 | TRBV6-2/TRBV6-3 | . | TGTGCCAGCAGTTACAGGGGCGACGCCGGTGGCTACACCTTC | CASSYRGDAGGYTF
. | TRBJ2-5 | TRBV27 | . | TGTGCCAGCAGTCCCGGGGTAGACCTCCAAGAGACCCAGTACTTC | CASSPGVDLQETQYF
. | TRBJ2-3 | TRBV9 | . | TGTGCCAGCAGCGGGACCTTTGTAGATACGCAGTATTTT | CASSGTFVDTQYF
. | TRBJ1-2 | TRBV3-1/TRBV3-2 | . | TGTGCCAGCAGCCAAGGCCAGGAGAGGGGCTACACCTTC | CASSQGQERGYTF
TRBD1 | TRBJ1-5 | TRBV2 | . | TGTGCCAGCAGGACAGGGACGCGACAGCCCCAGCATTTT | CASRTGTRQPQHF
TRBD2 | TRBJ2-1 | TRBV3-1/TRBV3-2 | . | TGTGCCAGCAGCCCTATAGCGGGGGGGATGGTTAATGAGCAGTTCTTC | CASSPIAGGMVNEQFF
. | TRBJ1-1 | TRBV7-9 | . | TGTGCCGGGGACGGGCCCAACACTGAAGCTTTCTTT | CAGDGPNTEAFF
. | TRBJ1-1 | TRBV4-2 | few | TGTGCCAGCAGCCAAGATTCTAGGGTTGGGATCACTGAAGCTTTCTTT | CASSQDSRVGITEAFF
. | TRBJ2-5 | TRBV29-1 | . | TGCAGCGTTGAAGGCGTTGTAGAGACCCAGTACTTC | CSVEGVVETQYF
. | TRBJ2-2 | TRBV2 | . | TGTGCCAGCAGTAACCGGGGGCACACCGGGGAGCTGTTTTTT | CASSNRGHTGELFF
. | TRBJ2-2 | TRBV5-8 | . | TGTGCCAGCCGCCCTCGGCTCGGGGAGCTGTTTTTT | CASRPRLGELFF
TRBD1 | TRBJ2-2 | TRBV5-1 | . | TGCGCCAGCAGCTTGGGACAGGGGGCCGGGGAGCTGTTTTTT | CASSLGQGAGELFF
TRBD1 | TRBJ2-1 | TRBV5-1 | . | TGCGCCAGCAGCTTGGATTTCGGGACAGGGGACAATGAGCAGTTCTTC | CASSLDFGTGDNEQFF